This T cell receptor (beta chain) comes out of a study of cytomegalovirus exposure and HLA in healthy donors. Study results and limitations: The classifier, whose performance was assessed in both the original and validation cohorts, reportedly diagnosed cytomegalovirus status with high specificity and sensitivity.

Between the trimmed V and J ends, which lost 3 bases and 0 bases, there was a span of 5 bases. The V gene's germline CDR1 is MNHEY and CDR2 SMNVEV (reference sequence). The CDR3 consists of 13 residues. Turning to this clone: Its target is not known.

Vbeta (60) and Jbeta (13) primers were used in the PCR. Here immunoSEQ multiplex PCR was the method, and the copy in TCRdb shows in-frame clones only, minus some. This table has some 140,000 clones, around 63% appearing once. The clonotype comes from a human donor in good health. This chain joins TRBV27 and TRBJ1-2, with no clear D. Material: PBMCs. CDR3 sequence (DNA): TGTGCCAGCAGTTTGTCAGCTAACTATGGCTACACCTTC. Protein product: CASSLSANYGYTF.